This T cell receptor beta chain was observed in a study of T cell responses to AZD1222 COVID-19 vaccine. Whole-study results and caveats: A mostly white British donor set with more females was recruited, and clonal diversity was possibly underestimated. Repertoires were sampled only after the peak T cell response.

A word on this clone: Its antigen is not identified.

Losses at the gene ends were 6 bases for V and 7 bases for J; bases not matched to a gene: 10. This CDR3 contains 16 residues. The germline gives CDR1 SNHLY, CDR2 FYNNEI. Method: immunoSEQ multiplex PCR; TCRdb's copy keeps in-frame clones and lacks some. Here the sample spans about 150,000 clones, roughly nine tenths being singletons. This sequence was found in an adult in good health. The chain is built from TRBV2 and TRBJ2-1; 12 nucleotides line up with TRBD2. Sequenced here: peripheral blood, sampled on day 0 of AZD1222 vaccination. For the CDR3, the DNA is TGTGCCAGCAGAGTTACCGGACTAGCGGGAATTAATGAGCAGTTCTTC. Residues: CASRVTGLAGINEQFF. Supplemented by reference TRBV2 and TRBJ2-1, the full variable domain reads EPEVTQTPSHQVTQMGQEVILRCVPISNHLYFYWYRQILGQKVEFLVSFYNNEISEKSEIFDDQFSVERPDGSNFTLKIRSTKLEDSAMYFCASRVTGLAGINEQFFGPGTRLTVL.